This is a list of T cell receptor beta chains from one sample in a study of blood T cell repertoires in COVID-19. Using immunoSEQ multiplex PCR, the repertoire was profiled, and TCRdb retains in-frame clones only, with some absent. This sample has some 390,000 clones, with approximately 86% found just once. The sequencing input was peripheral blood. The source of these receptors is a human donor in a cohort sampled during active COVID-19. The CDR3 runs from the conserved cysteine through the conserved F or W. A D gene is named only where the DNA matches it firmly. Clone size is given for some rows only: seen once, a few or many times, or a class if the clone is expanded.

J gene: TRBJ2-1
V gene: TRBV19
D gene: TRBD1
clone size: .
CDR3 protein: CASSIAAGGQENNEQFF
CDR3 DNA: TGTGCCAGTAGTATTGCGGCAGGGGGCCAGGAAAACAATGAGCAGTTCTTC

J gene: TRBJ1-2
V gene: TRBV6-4
D gene: TRBD1
clone size: once
CDR3 protein: CASKPGQDLNYGYTF
CDR3 DNA: TGTGCCAGCAAGCCGGGACAGGATCTGAACTATGGCTACACCTTC

J gene: TRBJ2-1
V gene: TRBV28
D gene: .
clone size: .
CDR3 protein: CASRRTRLLGYEQFF
CDR3 DNA: TGTGCCAGCAGAAGGACTCGCCTTCTCGGATATGAGCAGTTCTTC

J gene: TRBJ2-2
V gene: TRBV11-3
D gene: TRBD1
clone size: .
CDR3 protein: CASSPGQGAGGELFF
CDR3 DNA: TGTGCCAGCAGCCCGGGACAGGGGGCGGGCGGGGAGCTGTTTTTT

J gene: TRBJ2-7
V gene: TRBV3-1/TRBV3-2
D gene: .
clone size: once
CDR3 protein: CASSLSGSEQYF
CDR3 DNA: TGTGCCAGCAGCCTCTCGGGTAGCGAGCAGTACTTC

J gene: TRBJ2-1
V gene: TRBV7-9
D gene: .
clone size: .
CDR3 protein: CASGDGGTYNEQFF
CDR3 DNA: TGTGCCAGCGGGGATGGGGGCACCTACAATGAGCAGTTCTTC

J gene: TRBJ1-4
V gene: TRBV11-3
D gene: TRBD1
clone size: .
CDR3 protein: CASSPRTGSREKLFF
CDR3 DNA: TGTGCCAGCAGCCCTCGGACAGGGAGTCGTGAAAAACTGTTTTTT

J gene: TRBJ2-6
V gene: TRBV4-1
D gene: .
clone size: once
CDR3 protein: CASSQVTTGANVLTF
CDR3 DNA: TGCGCCAGCAGCCAAGTGACTACTGGGGCCAACGTCCTGACTTTC

J gene: TRBJ2-1
V gene: TRBV9
D gene: .
clone size: .
CDR3 protein: CASSPPGHWNEQFF
CDR3 DNA: TGTGCCAGCAGCCCCCCCGGACACTGGAATGAGCAGTTCTTC

J gene: TRBJ1-2
V gene: TRBV7-9
D gene: TRBD1
clone size: few
CDR3 protein: CASSSQTGWGGYTF
CDR3 DNA: TGTGCCAGCAGCTCCCAGACAGGGTGGGGAGGCTACACCTTC

J gene: TRBJ2-6
V gene: TRBV14
D gene: .
clone size: .
CDR3 protein: CASSPLRLSGANVLTF
CDR3 DNA: TGTGCCAGCAGCCCCCTGAGGCTCTCTGGGGCCAACGTCCTGACTTTC

J gene: TRBJ1-2
V gene: TRBV5-8
D gene: TRBD1
clone size: .
CDR3 protein: CASSSPGRGDYGYTF
CDR3 DNA: TGTGCCAGCAGCTCCCCGGGCAGGGGGGATTATGGCTACACCTTC

J gene: TRBJ2-7
V gene: TRBV7-9
D gene: .
clone size: few
CDR3 protein: CASSLEGSVDEQYF
CDR3 DNA: TGTGCCAGCAGCTTGGAGGGTAGTGTGGACGAGCAGTACTTC